This T cell receptor beta chain originates from a study of blood T cell repertoires in COVID-19. Overall study: The samples span acute and convalescent COVID-19 from the United States, Italy and Spain. From T cells, B-cell-depleted T cells, or PBMCs came the material, which was cDNA or gDNA.

From germline, CDR1 is SEHNR and CDR2 FQNEAQ (reference sequence). This CDR3 is 15 amino acids long. V shed 3 bases, J shed 2 bases, and the junction held 1 base outside the gene matches. A remark on this clone: Different DNA sequences within this sample yield the same CDR3.

Seattle enrolled patients during active infection and tracked them longitudinally. As handled by the study authors: Cell counts per sample came from amplifying reference gene primers. Only in-frame clones appear in the TCRdb table, and some are missing; sequencing was by immunoSEQ multiplex PCR. From that table come the V and J calls and clone size; the DNA was used to work out D and trimming. The table shows about 370,000 clones, with roughly 90% occurring only once. The chain links TRBV7-9 to TRBJ2-2, with 9 bases lining up with TRBD2. Sequencing used peripheral blood. The receptor's source is a woman between 25 and 40 years old with COVID-19, enrolled during active disease. Here the CDR3 reads CASSLTSGNTGELFF. CDR3 coding DNA: TGTGCCAGCAGCTTGACTAGCGGAAACACCGGGGAGCTGTTTTTT.